This T cell receptor (beta chain) derives from a study of cutaneous CD30+ T cell lymphoproliferative disorder and hepatitis E listed by TCRdb under 2018. Details on this clone: No cognate antigen has been identified for it. Per-base qualities were not stored, and no clone one base away is much larger.

Reading from cysteine to phenylalanine, the CDR3 counts 15 amino acids. Just CDR3 DNA is preserved here, 45 bases in frame from base 1. V sheds 1 base and J sheds 2 bases, leaving 13 bases between their ends. CDR1 GTSNPN and CDR2 SVGIG were looked up in the germline V gene (reference sequence). Libraries were constructed by the immunoSEQ multiplex PCR assay. TCRdb's version of the immuneACCESS table is confined to in-frame rearrangements and falls short of the full clone set. An unresolved V gene accounts for under half of the shortfall where checked; the remainder is of unknown origin. Present in this sample are thousands of clones, roughly 74% of which were seen just once. Less than 1.2% of the sample is taken by the ten largest.

This receptor chain uses TRBV30 and TRBJ2-3; the D gene is perhaps TRBD1 or TRBD2, each of them matching over 6 bases. The sequencing sample was made of blood. The TCR was taken from a human donor with a cutaneous T cell lymphoproliferative disorder associated with hepatitis E virus. The bases read TGTGCCTGGAGTGATACAGGGACTCCCACAGATACGCAGTATTTT. Its translation reads: CAWSDTGTPTDTQYF.